This T cell receptor beta chain was retrieved from a study of PD-1 blockade in classical Hodgkin lymphoma. Whole-study results and caveats: There was a significant rise in CD4+ TCR diversity by C4D1, with no such rise for CD8+.

Following autologous stem cell transplantation, relapse occurred in every patient, and exposure to brentuximab vedotin varied. Progressive disease, partial response or complete response was each patient's best response. Germline lookup yields CDR1 MGHDK and CDR2 SYGVNS. The CDR3 is 13 residues long. Trimming removed 5 bases from V and 3 bases from J, with 7 bases in between. On this clone: Its antigen is as yet unknown.

Clones were read by immunoSEQ multiplex PCR, and TCRdb kept only the in-frame ones, dropping some. Of 84,000 or so clones listed, about nine tenths are singletons. J is TRBJ2-2 and V is TRBV25-1; D not resolved. The receptor was isolated from a human donor with classical Hodgkin lymphoma. The material was peripheral blood mononuclear cells (PBMCs), obtained before the second cycle of nivolumab. The CDR3 is CASSTRYTGELFF. CDR3 coding DNA: TGTGCCAGCAGTACAAGGTACACCGGGGAGCTGTTTTTT.